The entry below describes one T cell receptor (beta chain). From germline, CDR1 is SGHDT and CDR2 YYEEEE. The CDR3 is 15 residues long. With 7 bases removed from V and 0 bases from J, the gap between germline ends came to 14 bases. TCRdb keeps only in-frame clones here, not all; method: immunoSEQ multiplex PCR. The sample carries roughly 260,000 clones, around nine tenths recorded once. The data originate from a study of blood T cell repertoires in COVID-19. Whole-study context: Material from acute and convalescent COVID-19 was sourced from the United States, Italy and Spain. PBMCs, B-cell-depleted T cells, or T cells were the source of the cDNA or gDNA that made up the material.

This clonotype was sampled from a man aged 35-49 years who had recovered from COVID-19. Source material: peripheral blood. The V gene is TRBV5-6, the J gene TRBJ1-3; weak D call: TRBD1 (5 bases). As DNA, the CDR3 is TGTGCCAGCCAAAGGGGTCTGGACTCTGGAAACACCATATATTTT. Amino acids: CASQRGLDSGNTIYF.